Sequencing of this T cell receptor beta chain was carried out in a study of blood T cells in healthy people across ages. On the study more broadly: Through template switching, about one barcoded beta molecule was captured per two T cells, as measured in model experiments.

Then a second PCR, running roughly 6 to 12 cycles, was carried out with a sample-barcoded 5' primer and a J-beta primer mix. Using its own MiXCR run on the 5' RACE reads, TCRdb lists one record per CDR3 protein. Of 1 million or so distinct CDR3 sequences in the sample, 20% to 25% were seen once. V gave up 0 bases and J gave up 8 bases; unmatched junction bases: 9. Germline-derived CDR1 and CDR2 are LGHDT and YNNKEL (reference sequence). The CDR3 sequence is 18 residues long. The same sample was also used in a study of T cells of mothers and their children. This second study notes: Addition of sample barcodes and 2-4 random nucleotides occurred through the M1S primer of the second PCR. In unrelated and related pairs, TCR recombination output is shaped in a similar way by thymic selection.

The receptor was isolated from a girl aged 2-10 years in good health. The chain carries TRBV3-1 and TRBJ2-1; TRBD2 matches at 14 bases. The source material was blood. CDR3 loop: CASSQESLGTSGGYEQFF. CDR3 bases: TGTGCCAGCAGCCAAGAGTCCCTCGGGACTAGCGGGGGCTATGAGCAGTTCTTC.